Following are 21 T cell receptor beta chains from one sample sequenced in a study of blood T cell repertoires in COVID-19. Assay: immunoSEQ multiplex PCR; the TCRdb copy retains only in-frame clones and omits some. This repertoire shows around 300,000 clones, 80% to 90% found once; its top ten account for approximately 3.1%. Sequencing was done on a sample of peripheral blood. The origin of the receptors is a man aged 25-45 years with active or convalescent COVID-19.

The chain has TRBV9 and TRBJ2-7; D uncertain. From germline, CDR1 is SGDLS and CDR2 YYNGEE. The CDR3 runs 13 residues. Trimming pared 0 bases from V and 7 bases from J, leaving 11 bases between. CDR3 bases: TGTGCCAGCAGCGTAGATAACTATGGGGAGCAGTACTTC. Protein sequence: CASSVDNYGEQYF.

The rearrangement joins TRBV2 to TRBJ1-1; no reliable D call. The CDR3 totals 12 residues. Per the germline V gene, CDR1 is SNHLY and CDR2 is FYNNEI. The V and J ends lost 2 bases and 12 bases respectively, with 13 bases between them. This CDR3 is CASSEPGLTPFF. The CDR3 bases are TGTGCCAGCAGTGAACCAGGACTGACCCCTTTCTTT.

This chain connects TRBV6-6 to TRBJ1-3, with unresolved D. V was clipped by 5 bases and J by 7 bases, with 12 bases between them. The CDR3 consists of 13 residues. Germline lookup yields CDR1 MNHNY and CDR2 SVGAGI (reference sequence). The CDR3 DNA reads TGTGCCAGCAGTGCGGGCGGAGGGAACACCATATATTTT. Residues: CASSAGGGNTIYF.

The chain combines TRBV7-2 with TRBJ1-1; a weak D match, TRBD1 (5 bases). This CDR3 comprises 15 residues. Trimming removed 5 bases at V and 5 bases at J, with 18 bases between. Germline CDR1 is SGHTA and CDR2 is FQGNSA. CDR3 residues: CASSTRGGWGTEAFF. The CDR3 DNA reads TGTGCCAGCAGCACCCGGGGGGGGTGGGGTACTGAAGCTTTCTTT.

The V call is TRBV9, the J call TRBJ2-1, with D tentatively TRBD1 (5 bases). Looked up from germline, CDR1 is SGDLS and CDR2 is YYNGEE. Deletions cut 2 bases from V and 5 bases from J, with 17 bases between. The CDR3 loop spans 16 amino acids. The CDR3 spells CASSVSREWFHNEQFF. CDR3 nucleotide sequence: TGTGCCAGCAGCGTTTCCAGGGAATGGTTCCACAATGAGCAGTTCTTC.

The rearrangement joins TRBV2 to TRBJ1-1; TRBD1 matches at 9 bases. The junction had 8 bases not matched to a gene; V was cut back by 6 bases and J by 6 bases. The CDR3 loop spans 14 amino acids. Germline V gives CDR1 SNHLY, CDR2 FYNNEI. DNA for the CDR3: TGTGCCAGCAGACCCGGGACAGGGTTCGCTGAAGCTTTCTTT. The encoded protein is CASRPGTGFAEAFF. Full variable domain (missing parts from reference TRBV2 and TRBJ1-1): EPEVTQTPSHQVTQMGQEVILRCVPISNHLYFYWYRQILGQKVEFLVSFYNNEISEKSEIFDDQFSVERPDGSNFTLKIRSTKLEDSAMYFCASRPGTGFAEAFFGQGTRLTVV.

The genes are TRBV29-1 and TRBJ2-2; 8 bases line up with TRBD2. The trim removed 5 bases at V and 3 bases at J, leaving 5 bases unmatched. Germline values: CDR1 SQVTM, CDR2 ANQGSEA. This CDR3 contains 14 residues. The CDR3 nucleotides are TGCAGCGTTTCCCGGGAGGGGGACACCGGGGAGCTGTTTTTT. Its protein product is CSVSREGDTGELFF.

J is TRBJ2-5 and V is TRBV7-3; a possible D gene is TRBD2 (6 bases). The germline CDR1 and CDR2 sequences are SGHTA and FQGTGA. Trimming stripped 5 bases from V and 7 bases from J, with 11 bases between. The CDR3 totals 12 residues. CDR3 nucleotide sequence: TGTGCCAGCAGCCCCCTGGGGGGGACCCAGTACTTC. It yields the protein CASSPLGGTQYF.

The genes are TRBV5-1 and TRBJ1-2, with 7 bases matching TRBD1. This CDR3 has 16 residues. V was pared by 5 bases and J by 8 bases, with 18 bases of the junction left unmatched. Looked up from germline, CDR1 is SGHRS and CDR2 is YFSETQ. The CDR3 sequence: CASRVGLSGGSEGYTF. The CDR3 region has the DNA TGCGCCAGCAGAGTTGGGCTGTCAGGGGGTTCGGAAGGCTACACCTTC.

This chain links TRBV4-1 with TRBJ2-1; 7 nucleotides match TRBD2. The CDR3 spans 16 residues. The germline gives CDR1 MGHRA, CDR2 YSYEKL. The trim removed 5 bases at V and 5 bases at J, leaving 12 bases unmatched. The CDR3 loop reads CASSGMSGITHNEQFF. CDR3 in DNA: TGCGCCAGCAGCGGCATGAGCGGGATAACACACAATGAGCAGTTCTTC.

This chain connects TRBV7-2 to TRBJ2-1, with D possibly matching TRBD2 (5 bases). Trimming removed 1 base from V and 8 bases from J, with 9 bases in between. CDR3 size: 13 residues. CDR1 is SGHTA and CDR2 is FQGNSA in the germline V gene. The CDR3 sequence is CASSLGSADEQFF. For the CDR3, the DNA is TGTGCCAGCAGCTTAGGCTCAGCGGATGAGCAGTTCTTC.

The chain combines TRBV7-2 with TRBJ1-5, with D possibly TRBD1 on 6 matching bases. The germline V and J ends were trimmed by 5 bases and 1 base, with 12 bases remaining between them. The CDR3 contains 15 residues. Germline V gene lookup returns CDR1 SGHTA and CDR2 FQGNSA. CDR3 sequence (DNA): TGTGCCAGCAGCATCTCAGGGGCGAGCAATCAGCCCCAGCATTTT. Translation: CASSISGASNQPQHF.

The chain employs TRBV29-1 and TRBJ1-1; TRBD1 agrees at 11 bases. The CDR3 consists of 13 residues. In germline, CDR1 is SQVTM, CDR2 ANQGSEA. Trimming took 6 bases from V and 4 from J; bases not matched to a gene: 4. This CDR3 is CSVRTGGFTEAFF. The CDR3 DNA follows: TGCAGCGTGAGGACAGGGGGCTTCACTGAAGCTTTCTTT. Variable domain in full (rest from reference TRBV29-1 and TRBJ1-1): SAVISQKPSRDICQRGTSLTIQCQVDSQVTMMFWYRQQPGQSLTLIATANQGSEATYESGFVIDKFPISRPNLTFSTLTVSNMSPEDSSIYLCSVRTGGFTEAFFGQGTRLTVV.

This chain uses TRBV5-1 with TRBJ1-2; 7 nucleotides match TRBD1. This CDR3 contains 13 residues. V shed 5 bases, J shed 2 bases, and the junction held 3 bases outside the gene matches. Germline lookup yields CDR1 SGHRS and CDR2 YFSETQ. The CDR3 region is CASRRGPNYGYTF. CDR3 nucleotides: TGCGCCAGCAGGAGGGGGCCGAACTATGGCTACACCTTC.

This chain connects TRBV5-8 to TRBJ1-6, with D tentatively TRBD1 (6 bases). Trimming removed 0 bases at V and 2 bases at J, with 6 bases between. The CDR3 length is 15 residues. Germline assignment: CDR1 SGHTS and CDR2 YDEGEE. The CDR3 sequence is CASSLGQAYNSPLHF. The CDR3 nucleotides are TGTGCCAGCAGCTTGGGACAGGCCTATAATTCACCCCTCCACTTT.

The chain carries TRBV24-1 and TRBJ2-5, with D possibly matching TRBD1 (7 bases). The germline gives CDR1 KGHDR, CDR2 SFDVKD. Trimming pared 5 bases from V and 4 bases from J, leaving 19 bases between. The CDR3 consists of 16 residues. CDR3 bases: TGTGCCACCAGTGGCACCCCGACAGGGAGGCCAGAGACCCAGTACTTC. It encodes CATSGTPTGRPETQYF.

Written as DNA, the CDR3 is TGCGCCAGCAGCTCAGCGGGTCCAACAGGGGGCATTCAGTACTTC. Its protein product is CASSSAGPTGGIQYF. The chain recombines TRBV5-1 with TRBJ2-4; 8 bases agree with TRBD1. V shed 3 bases and J 9 bases; nucleotides not matched to a gene: 11. The germline V gene has CDR1 SGHRS and CDR2 YFSETQ. The CDR3 has 15 amino acids.

The genes are TRBV7-2 and TRBJ2-7; the D gene is possibly TRBD2 (5 bases). There are 16 residues in the CDR3. Trimming cost V 2 bases and J 2 bases, with 16 bases left between them. In germline, CDR1 is SGHTA, CDR2 FQGNSA. The CDR3 here is CASSLISRDPPYEQYF. The CDR3 DNA follows: TGTGCCAGCAGCTTAATATCGAGGGATCCTCCCTACGAGCAGTACTTC.

V gene TRBV7-2 combines with J gene TRBJ2-7; 8 positions agree with TRBD2. Germline V lookup: CDR1 SGHTA, CDR2 FQGNSA. This CDR3 is built from 14 residues. V was pared by 2 bases and J by 7 bases, with 7 bases of the junction left unmatched. CDR3 residues: CASSLMAGGREQYF. CDR3 sequence (DNA): TGTGCCAGCAGCTTAATGGCGGGAGGAAGGGAGCAGTACTTC.

The chain uses TRBV27 and TRBJ2-1; TRBD1 might be the D (6 bases). This CDR3 contains 14 residues. CDR1 is MNHEY and CDR2 is SMNVEV in the germline V gene (reference sequence). The V gene lost 3 bases and the J gene lost 7 bases, with 13 bases spanning the gap. This CDR3 is CASSLGPQGNEQFF. CDR3 in DNA: TGTGCCAGCAGTTTGGGTCCGCAGGGGAATGAGCAGTTCTTC.

The rearrangement links TRBV7-9 to TRBJ2-5, with 7 bases lining up with TRBD2. The junction had 5 bases not matched to a gene; V was cut back by 5 bases and J by 2 bases. CDR1 and CDR2 (germline): SEHNR, FQNEAQ (reference sequence). The CDR3 is made up of 14 amino acids. CDR3 bases: TGTGCCAGCAGCGAAACGCGGGGGCAAGAGACCCAGTACTTC. This encodes CASSETRGQETQYF.